Only one count was recorded for the clone carrying this TCR beta chain. Its antigen is currently unknown. There were only Caucasian adults among the donors, and all lived in Nashville, Tennessee. This entry comes from a study of shared clonotypes between healthy human individuals. Study results and caveats: It was only blood that was sampled, and tissue repertoires likely differ.

The protocol was immunoSEQ multiplex PCR, while the TCRdb copy is restricted to in-frame clones and leaves out a portion. The sample carries a few million clones, 90% to 95% recorded once. Per the germline V gene, CDR1 is LGHNT and CDR2 is FRNRAP. This CDR3 comprises 21 residues. The V gene end was trimmed by 4 bases and the J gene end by 4 bases; junction bases not matched to a gene: 20. The rearrangement joins TRBV12-5 to TRBJ2-5, with 14 nucleotides matching TRBD2. The source material was naive CD4+ T cells from PBMCs. Described subset: CD45RA+ positively selected. The sequence was obtained from a man between 18 and 29 years old in good health. Some clones in this sample may be carry-over from other donors' samples. The CDR3 DNA is TGTGCTAGTGGTTCTCGCGGGGGGACTAGCGGGAGTGGGGTCGCACGAGAGACCCAGTACTTC. This sequence encodes CASGSRGGTSGSGVARETQYF.